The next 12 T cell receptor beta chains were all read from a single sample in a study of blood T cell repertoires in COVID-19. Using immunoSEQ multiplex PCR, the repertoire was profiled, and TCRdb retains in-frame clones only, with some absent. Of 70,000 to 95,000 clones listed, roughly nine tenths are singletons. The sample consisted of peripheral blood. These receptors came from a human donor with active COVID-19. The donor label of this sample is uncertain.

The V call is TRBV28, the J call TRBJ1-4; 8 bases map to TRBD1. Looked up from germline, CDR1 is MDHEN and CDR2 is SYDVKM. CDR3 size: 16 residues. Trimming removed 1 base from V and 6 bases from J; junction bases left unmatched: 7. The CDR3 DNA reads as TGTGCCAGCAGTTTATATATGAACAGGGGGTATGAAAAACTGTTTTTT. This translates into CASSLYMNRGYEKLFF.

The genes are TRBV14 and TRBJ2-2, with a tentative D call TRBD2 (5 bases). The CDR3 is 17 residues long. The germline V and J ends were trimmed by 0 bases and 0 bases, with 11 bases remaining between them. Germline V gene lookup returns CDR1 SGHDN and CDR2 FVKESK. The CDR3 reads CASSQDLIATNTGELFF. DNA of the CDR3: TGTGCCAGCAGCCAAGATCTTATAGCGACGAACACCGGGGAGCTGTTTTTT.

CDR3 amino acids: CASRGTGVSNEKLFF. The DNA for the CDR3 is TGTGCCAGCAGGGGGACAGGGGTGTCGAATGAAAAACTGTTTTTT. V usage is TRBV2 and J usage is TRBJ1-4; 10 bases line up with TRBD1. In germline, CDR1 is SNHLY, CDR2 FYNNEI. The CDR3 sequence is 15 residues long. V trimming: 6 bases; J trimming: 5 bases; junction bases outside the gene matches: 6.

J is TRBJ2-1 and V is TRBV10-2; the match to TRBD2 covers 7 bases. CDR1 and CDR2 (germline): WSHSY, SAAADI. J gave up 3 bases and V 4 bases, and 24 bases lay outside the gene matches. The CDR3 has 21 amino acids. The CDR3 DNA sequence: TGCGCCAGCAGTGTCCTACTTGGGGCGACTAGCCAACAGAAAAACTACAATGAGCAGTTCTTC. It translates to CASSVLLGATSQQKNYNEQFF.

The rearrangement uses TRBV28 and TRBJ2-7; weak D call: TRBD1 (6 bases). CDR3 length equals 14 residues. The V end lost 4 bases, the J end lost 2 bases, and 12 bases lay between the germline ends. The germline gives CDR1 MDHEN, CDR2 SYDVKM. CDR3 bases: TGTGCCAGCAGTTCTTTTACAGGGCCCTACGAGCAGTACTTC. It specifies CASSSFTGPYEQYF.

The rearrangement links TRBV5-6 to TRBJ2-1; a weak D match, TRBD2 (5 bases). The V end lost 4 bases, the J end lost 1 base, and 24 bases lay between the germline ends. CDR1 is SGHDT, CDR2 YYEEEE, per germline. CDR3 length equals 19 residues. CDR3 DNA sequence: TGTGCCAGCAGCCCTACAACTAGTCAGTGGGTTAGATCCTACAATGAGCAGTTCTTC. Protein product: CASSPTTSQWVRSYNEQFF.

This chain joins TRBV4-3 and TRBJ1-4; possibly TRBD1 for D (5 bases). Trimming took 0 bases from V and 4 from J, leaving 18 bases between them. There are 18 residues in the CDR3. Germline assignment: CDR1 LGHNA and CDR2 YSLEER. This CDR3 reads CASSQEGKGALGNEKLFF. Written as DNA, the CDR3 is TGCGCCAGCAGCCAAGAGGGGAAAGGGGCGCTCGGTAATGAAAAACTGTTTTTT.

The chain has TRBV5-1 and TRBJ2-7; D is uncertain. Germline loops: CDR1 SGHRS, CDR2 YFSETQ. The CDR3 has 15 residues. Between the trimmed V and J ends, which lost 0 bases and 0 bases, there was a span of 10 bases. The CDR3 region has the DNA TGCGCCAGCAGCTTGGCGGCAGGAATCTCCTACGAGCAGTACTTC. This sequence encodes CASSLAAGISYEQYF. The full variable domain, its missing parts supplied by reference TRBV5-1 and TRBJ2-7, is KAGVTQTPRYLIKTRGQQVTLSCSPISGHRSVSWYQQTPGQGLQFLFEYFSETQRNKGNFPGRFSGRQFSNSRSEMNVSTLELGDSALYLCASSLAAGISYEQYFGPGTRLTVT.

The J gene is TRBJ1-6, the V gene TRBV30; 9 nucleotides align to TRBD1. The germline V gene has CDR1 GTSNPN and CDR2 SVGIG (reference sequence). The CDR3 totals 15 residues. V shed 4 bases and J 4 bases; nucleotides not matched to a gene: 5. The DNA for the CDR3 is TGTGCCTGGACATCGGGACAGGGTTATAATTCACCCCTCCACTTT. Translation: CAWTSGQGYNSPLHF.

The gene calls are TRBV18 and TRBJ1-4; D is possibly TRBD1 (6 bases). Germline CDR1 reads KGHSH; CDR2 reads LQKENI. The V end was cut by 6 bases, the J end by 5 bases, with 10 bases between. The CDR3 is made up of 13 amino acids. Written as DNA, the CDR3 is TGTGCCAGCTCGCGACAGGAGAATGAAAAACTGTTTTTT. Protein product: CASSRQENEKLFF. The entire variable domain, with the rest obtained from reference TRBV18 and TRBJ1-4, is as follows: NAGVMQNPRHLVRRRGQEARLRCSPMKGHSHVYWYRQLPEEGLKFMVYLQKENIIDESGMPKERFSAEFPKEGPSILRIQQVVRGDSAAYFCASSRQENEKLFFGSGTQLSVL.

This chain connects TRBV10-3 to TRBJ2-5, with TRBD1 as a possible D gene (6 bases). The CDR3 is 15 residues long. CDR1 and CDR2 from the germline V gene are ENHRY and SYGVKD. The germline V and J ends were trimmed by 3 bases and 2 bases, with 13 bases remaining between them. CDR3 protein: CAISEYRDGQETQYF. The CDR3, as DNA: TGTGCCATCAGTGAATACAGGGACGGGCAAGAGACCCAGTACTTC.

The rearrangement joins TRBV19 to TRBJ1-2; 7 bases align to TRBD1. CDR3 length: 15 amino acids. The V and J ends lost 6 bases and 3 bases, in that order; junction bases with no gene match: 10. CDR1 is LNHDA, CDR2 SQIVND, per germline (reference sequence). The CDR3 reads CASRIKTGIYYGYTF. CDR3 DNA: TGTGCCAGTAGGATAAAGACAGGGATATACTATGGCTACACCTTC.